The text below deals with one T cell receptor beta chain. Antigen unknown. PCR amplification relied on 60 Vbeta primers (plus 13 Jbeta primers). TCRdb keeps only in-frame clones here, not all; method: immunoSEQ multiplex PCR. The table includes 50,000 to 60,000 clones, around 70% detected once. CDR3 length: 13 residues. Trimming removed 11 bases at V and 7 bases at J, with 20 bases between. Per the germline V gene, CDR1 is MDHEN and CDR2 is SYDVKM. The source of the sample is a study of cytomegalovirus exposure and HLA in healthy donors. Findings of the study overall: Per published reports, the classifier diagnosed cytomegalovirus status with high specificity and sensitivity.

This sequence originates from a man in his late teens or twenties in good health and CMV-seronegative. Sequenced input: PBMCs. V and J are TRBV28 and TRBJ1-2; maybe TRBD1 (5 bases). CDR3 sequence: CAATIQQESGYTF. The DNA of the CDR3 is TGTGCCGCAACAATCCAACAGGAAAGTGGCTACACCTTC.